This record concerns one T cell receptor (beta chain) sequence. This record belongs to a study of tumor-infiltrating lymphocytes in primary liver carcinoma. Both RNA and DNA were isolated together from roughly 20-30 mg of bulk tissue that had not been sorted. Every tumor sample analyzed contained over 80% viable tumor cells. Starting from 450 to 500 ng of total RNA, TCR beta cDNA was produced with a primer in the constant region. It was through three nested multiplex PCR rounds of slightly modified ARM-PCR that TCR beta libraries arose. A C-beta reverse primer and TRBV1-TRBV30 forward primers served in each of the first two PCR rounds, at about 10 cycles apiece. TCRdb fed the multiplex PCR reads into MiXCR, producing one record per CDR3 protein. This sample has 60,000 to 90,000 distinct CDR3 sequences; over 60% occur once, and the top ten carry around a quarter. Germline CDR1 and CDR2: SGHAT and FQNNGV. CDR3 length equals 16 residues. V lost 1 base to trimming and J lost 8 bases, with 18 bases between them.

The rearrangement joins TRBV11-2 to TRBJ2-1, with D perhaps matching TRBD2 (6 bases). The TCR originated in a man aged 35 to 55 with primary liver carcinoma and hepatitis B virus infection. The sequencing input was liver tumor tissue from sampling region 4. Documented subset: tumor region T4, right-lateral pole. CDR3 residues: CASSLGWTTDCDEQFF. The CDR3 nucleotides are TGTGCCAGCAGCTTAGGCTGGACTACGGACTGCGATGAGCAGTTCTTC. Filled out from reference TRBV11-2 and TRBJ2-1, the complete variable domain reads EAGVAQSPRYKIIEKRQSVAFWCNPISGHATLYWYQQILGQGPKLLIQFQNNGVVDDSQLPKDRFSAERLKGVDSTLKIQPAKLEDSAVYLCASSLGWTTDCDEQFFGPGTRLTVL.